This entry is about one T cell receptor beta chain. The record originates from a study of cytotoxic CD8 clonotypes in ibrutinib-treated CLL. V lost 5 bases and J lost 3, with 4 bases in between. The length of the CDR3 is 10 residues. CDR1 and CDR2 (germline): DFQATT, SNEGSKA (reference sequence). Data came from immunoSEQ multiplex PCR; TCRdb stores just in-frame clones and leaves some out. The sample holds over 140,000 clones, 70% to 90% seen once. The chain combines TRBV20-1 with TRBJ1-2; no clear D. The TCR sequence derives from a human donor with chronic lymphocytic leukemia. This sample comprised PBMCs, obtained after 36 months of ibrutinib treatment. The CDR3 spells CSAVHYGYTF. The CDR3, as DNA: TGCAGTGCTGTCCACTATGGCTACACCTTC.